The rows below give T cell receptor beta chains drawn from one sample of a study of CD8 T cells in ankylosing spondylitis. Using its own MiXCR run on the 5' RACE reads, TCRdb lists one record per CDR3 protein. The table records 220,000 or so distinct CDR3 sequences, roughly a tenth of them present only once. Sequencing was carried out using blood, either unsorted or a sorted T cell fraction (not recorded which). The receptor set was obtained from a male donor with ankylosing spondylitis or in good health (not recorded which). CDR3s include the opening cysteine and the closing phenylalanine or tryptophan. The D gene is left open where the match is weak. The size of a clone is reported for some rows only, either as once, few or many, or as a class for expanded clones.

j_call: TRBJ1-2; v_call: TRBV7-9; clone_size: many; d_call: NA; cdr3_aa: CASSLVGGSGYTF; cdr3_nt: TGTGCCAGCAGCTTAGTGGGCGGGAGTGGCTACACCTTC
j_call: TRBJ2-7; v_call: TRBV6-5; clone_size: NA; d_call: NA; cdr3_aa: CASSYGTHEQYF; cdr3_nt: TGTGCCAGCAGTTACGGAACCCACGAGCAGTACTTC
j_call: TRBJ2-7; v_call: TRBV7-9; clone_size: many; d_call: NA; cdr3_aa: CASSRDSKSYEQYF; cdr3_nt: TGTGCCAGCAGCAGAGATAGCAAATCCTACGAGCAGTACTTC
j_call: TRBJ1-2; v_call: TRBV5-8; clone_size: NA; d_call: NA; cdr3_aa: CASSLDWIYGYTF; cdr3_nt: TGTGCCAGCAGCTTGGATTGGATCTATGGCTACACCTTC
j_call: TRBJ1-6; v_call: TRBV11-2; clone_size: NA; d_call: NA; cdr3_aa: CASSTLARGAESPLHF; cdr3_nt: TGTGCCAGCAGTACCCTGGCCCGGGGAGCTGAATCACCCCTCCACTTT
j_call: TRBJ1-2; v_call: TRBV12-3/TRBV12-4; clone_size: few; d_call: NA; cdr3_aa: CASSRGGGYGYTF; cdr3_nt: TGTGCCAGCAGCCGCGGGGGTGGGTATGGCTACACCTTC
j_call: TRBJ1-5; v_call: TRBV5-6; clone_size: many; d_call: NA; cdr3_aa: CASSYLGGPGNQPQHF; cdr3_nt: TGTGCCAGCAGTTATCTGGGGGGTCCTGGCAATCAGCCCCAGCATTTT
j_call: TRBJ2-5; v_call: TRBV5-5; clone_size: NA; d_call: TRBD2; cdr3_aa: CASSWEGRGETQYF; cdr3_nt: TGTGCCAGCAGCTGGGAGGGTCGGGGAGAGACCCAGTACTTC
j_call: TRBJ2-5; v_call: TRBV5-6; clone_size: many; d_call: NA; cdr3_aa: CASKSYLGGREETQYF; cdr3_nt: TGTGCCAGCAAGTCTTATTTAGGTGGGCGGGAAGAGACCCAGTACTTC
j_call: TRBJ2-7; v_call: TRBV5-1; clone_size: once; d_call: TRBD1; cdr3_aa: CASSPTDRGLVEQYF; cdr3_nt: TGCGCCAGCAGCCCGACGGACAGGGGGCTTGTCGAGCAGTACTTC
j_call: TRBJ2-3; v_call: TRBV20-1; clone_size: NA; d_call: TRBD2; cdr3_aa: CSARQRGAGDTQYF; cdr3_nt: TGCAGTGCTAGACAGCGGGGCGCAGGGGATACGCAGTATTTT
j_call: TRBJ2-2; v_call: TRBV5-6; clone_size: few; d_call: NA; cdr3_aa: CASSPRGSQVTGELFF; cdr3_nt: TGTGCCAGCAGCCCCCGGGGCTCCCAGGTCACCGGGGAGCTGTTTTTT
j_call: TRBJ1-6; v_call: TRBV7-8; clone_size: many; d_call: NA; cdr3_aa: CASSRGDGFNSPLHF; cdr3_nt: TGTGCCAGCAGTCGAGGAGACGGTTTTAATTCACCCCTCCACTTT
j_call: TRBJ1-1; v_call: TRBV12-3/TRBV12-4; clone_size: many; d_call: NA; cdr3_aa: CASSPNPGKRGTEAFF; cdr3_nt: TGTGCCAGCAGTCCCAACCCCGGGAAGCGGGGCACTGAAGCTTTCTTT
j_call: TRBJ1-5; v_call: TRBV7-2; clone_size: few; d_call: TRBD1; cdr3_aa: CASSDGQGAQPQHF; cdr3_nt: TGTGCCAGCAGCGACGGACAGGGGGCTCAGCCCCAGCATTTT
j_call: TRBJ2-1; v_call: TRBV7-9; clone_size: many; d_call: NA; cdr3_aa: CASSSGFFTYNEQFF; cdr3_nt: TGTGCCAGCAGCTCAGGGTTTTTCACCTACAATGAGCAGTTCTTC
j_call: TRBJ1-4; v_call: TRBV12-3/TRBV12-4; clone_size: many; d_call: TRBD1; cdr3_aa: CASSVGQAGKLFF; cdr3_nt: TGTGCCAGCAGTGTCGGACAGGCGGGAAAACTGTTTTTT